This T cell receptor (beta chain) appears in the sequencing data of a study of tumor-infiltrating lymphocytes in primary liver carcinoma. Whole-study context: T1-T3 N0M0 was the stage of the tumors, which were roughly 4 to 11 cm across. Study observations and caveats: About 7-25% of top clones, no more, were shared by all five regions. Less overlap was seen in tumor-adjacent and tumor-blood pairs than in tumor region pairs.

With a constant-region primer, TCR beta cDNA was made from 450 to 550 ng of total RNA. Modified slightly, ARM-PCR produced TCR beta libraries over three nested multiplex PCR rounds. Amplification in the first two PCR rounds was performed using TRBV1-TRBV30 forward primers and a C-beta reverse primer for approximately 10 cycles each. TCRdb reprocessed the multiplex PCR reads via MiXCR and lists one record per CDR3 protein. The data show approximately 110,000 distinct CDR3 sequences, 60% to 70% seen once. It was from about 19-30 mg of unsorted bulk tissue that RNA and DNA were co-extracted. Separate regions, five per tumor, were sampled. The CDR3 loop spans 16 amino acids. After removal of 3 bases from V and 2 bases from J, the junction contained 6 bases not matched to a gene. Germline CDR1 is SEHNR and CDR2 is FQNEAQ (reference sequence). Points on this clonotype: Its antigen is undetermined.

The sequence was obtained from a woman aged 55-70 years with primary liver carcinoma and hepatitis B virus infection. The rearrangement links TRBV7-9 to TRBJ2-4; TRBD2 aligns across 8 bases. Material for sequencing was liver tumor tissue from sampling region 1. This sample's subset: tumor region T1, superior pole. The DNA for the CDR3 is TGTGCCAGCAGCTTCGCCAGCGGGGGCCCCAAAAACATTCAGTACTTC. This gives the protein CASSFASGGPKNIQYF.